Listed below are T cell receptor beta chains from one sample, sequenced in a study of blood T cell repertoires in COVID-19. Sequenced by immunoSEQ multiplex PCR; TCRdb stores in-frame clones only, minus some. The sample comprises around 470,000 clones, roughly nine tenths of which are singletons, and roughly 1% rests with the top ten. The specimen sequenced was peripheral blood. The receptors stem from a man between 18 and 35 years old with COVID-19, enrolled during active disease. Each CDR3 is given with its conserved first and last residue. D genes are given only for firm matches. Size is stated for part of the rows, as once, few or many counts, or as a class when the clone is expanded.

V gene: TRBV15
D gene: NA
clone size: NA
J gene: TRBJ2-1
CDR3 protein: CATSRDPGSSYNEQFF
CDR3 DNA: TGTGCCACCAGCAGAGATCCGGGGAGCTCCTACAATGAGCAGTTCTTC

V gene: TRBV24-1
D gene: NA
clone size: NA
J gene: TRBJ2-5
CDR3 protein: CATSDWTAQETQYF
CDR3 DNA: TGTGCCACCAGTGATTGGACAGCCCAAGAGACCCAGTACTTC

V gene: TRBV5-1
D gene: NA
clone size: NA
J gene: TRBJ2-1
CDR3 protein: CASSSLAATYNEQFF
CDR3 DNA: TGCGCCAGCAGCTCATTAGCGGCCACCTACAATGAGCAGTTCTTC

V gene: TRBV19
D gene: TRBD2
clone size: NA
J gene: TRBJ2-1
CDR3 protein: CASRMTSGRVEQFF
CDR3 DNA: TGTGCCAGTAGGATGACTAGCGGGAGAGTTGAGCAGTTCTTC

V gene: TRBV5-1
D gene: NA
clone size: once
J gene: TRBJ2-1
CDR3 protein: CASSFVLGYNEQFF
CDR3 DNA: TGCGCCAGCAGCTTTGTACTAGGGTACAATGAGCAGTTCTTC

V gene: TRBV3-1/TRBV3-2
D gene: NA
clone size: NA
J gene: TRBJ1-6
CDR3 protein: CASSQRGDSPLHF
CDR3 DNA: TGTGCCAGCAGCCAACGAGGAGATTCACCCCTCCACTTT

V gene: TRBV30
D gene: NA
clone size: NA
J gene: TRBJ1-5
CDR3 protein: CAWSRRLGEPQHF
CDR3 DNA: TGTGCCTGGAGTCGACGCCTCGGGGAGCCCCAGCATTTT

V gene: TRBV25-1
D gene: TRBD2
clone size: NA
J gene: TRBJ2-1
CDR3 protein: CASSVVLAGRTYNEQFF
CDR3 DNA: TGTGCCAGCAGCGTTGTGCTAGCGGGCCGCACCTACAATGAGCAGTTCTTC

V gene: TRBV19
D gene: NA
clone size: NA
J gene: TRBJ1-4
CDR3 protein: CASSARPGGNEKLFF
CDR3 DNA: TGTGCCAGTAGTGCACGCCCGGGCGGGAATGAAAAACTGTTTTTT

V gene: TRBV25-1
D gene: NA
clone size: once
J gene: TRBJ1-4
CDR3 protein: CASSEPGSDNEKLFF
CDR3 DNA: TGTGCCAGCAGTGAACCAGGCTCGGATAATGAAAAACTGTTTTTT

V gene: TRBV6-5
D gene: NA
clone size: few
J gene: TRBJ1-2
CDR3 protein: CASSYYDTEYNGYTF
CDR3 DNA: TGTGCCAGCAGTTACTACGACACCGAATACAATGGCTACACCTTC

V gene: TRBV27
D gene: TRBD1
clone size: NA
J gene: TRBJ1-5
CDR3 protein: CASRLQGLGQPQHF
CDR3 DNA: TGTGCCAGCAGATTACAGGGGTTAGGGCAGCCCCAGCATTTT

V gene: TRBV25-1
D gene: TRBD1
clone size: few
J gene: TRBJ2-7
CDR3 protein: CASSAGTGVEQYF
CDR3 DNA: TGTGCCAGCAGTGCTGGGACAGGGGTCGAGCAGTACTTC

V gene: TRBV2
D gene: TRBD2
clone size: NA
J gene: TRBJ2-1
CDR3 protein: CASSEKLAGGVF
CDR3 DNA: TGTGCCAGCAGTGAGAAGTTAGCGGGGGGAGTCTTC

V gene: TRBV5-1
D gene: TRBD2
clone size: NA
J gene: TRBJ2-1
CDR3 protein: CASSNSGTSYNEQFF
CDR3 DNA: TGCGCCAGCAGCAATTCCGGGACTAGCTACAATGAGCAGTTCTTC

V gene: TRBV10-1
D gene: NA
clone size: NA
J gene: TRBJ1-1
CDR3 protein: CASSGSGTEAFF
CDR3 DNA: TGCGCCAGCAGTGGCTCAGGCACTGAAGCTTTCTTT

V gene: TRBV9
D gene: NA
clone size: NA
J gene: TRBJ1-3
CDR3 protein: CASSPLGTSGNTIYF
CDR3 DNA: TGTGCCAGCAGCCCCCTCGGGACAAGTGGAAACACCATATATTTT

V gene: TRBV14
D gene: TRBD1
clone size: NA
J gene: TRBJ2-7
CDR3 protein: CASSQETGGPYEQYF
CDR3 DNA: TGTGCCAGCAGCCAAGAGACAGGGGGACCCTACGAGCAGTACTTC

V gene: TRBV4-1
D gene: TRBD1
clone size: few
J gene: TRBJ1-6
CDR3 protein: CASSQHPGQGNSPLHF
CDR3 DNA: TGCGCCAGCAGCCAACACCCCGGACAGGGGAATTCACCCCTCCACTTT

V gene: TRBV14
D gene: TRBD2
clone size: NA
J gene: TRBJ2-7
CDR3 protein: CASSQAGLADYEQYF
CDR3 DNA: TGTGCCAGCAGCCAAGCCGGACTAGCGGACTACGAGCAGTACTTC

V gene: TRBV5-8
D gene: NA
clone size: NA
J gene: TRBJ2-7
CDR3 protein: CASSLDPTGASYEQYF
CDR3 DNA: TGTGCCAGCAGCTTGGATCCGACAGGCGCTTCCTACGAGCAGTACTTC

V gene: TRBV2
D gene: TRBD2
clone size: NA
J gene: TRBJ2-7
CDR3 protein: CASSSQASGYEQYF
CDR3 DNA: TGTGCCAGCAGCAGCCAGGCTAGCGGCTACGAGCAGTACTTC

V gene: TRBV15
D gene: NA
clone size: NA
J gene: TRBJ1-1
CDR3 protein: CATSRGKRGEAFF
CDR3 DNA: TGTGCCACCAGCAGAGGGAAGCGGGGTGAAGCTTTCTTT

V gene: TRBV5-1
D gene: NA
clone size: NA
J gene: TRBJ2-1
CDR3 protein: CASRTRKIPSSYNEQFF
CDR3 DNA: TGCGCCAGCAGGACTAGAAAGATACCCAGCTCCTACAATGAGCAGTTCTTC

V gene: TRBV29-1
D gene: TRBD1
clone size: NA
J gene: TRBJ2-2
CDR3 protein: CSVEDGGRDRGRLTGELFF
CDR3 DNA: TGCAGCGTTGAAGATGGGGGGCGCGACAGGGGACGACTCACCGGGGAGCTGTTTTTT

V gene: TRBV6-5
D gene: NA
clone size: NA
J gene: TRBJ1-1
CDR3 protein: CASTLGLRDPEAFF
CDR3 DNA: TGTGCCAGCACCCTAGGGCTCAGGGATCCTGAAGCTTTCTTT

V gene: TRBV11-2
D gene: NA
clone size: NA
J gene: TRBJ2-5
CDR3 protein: CASRTRTEETQYF
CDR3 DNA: TGTGCCAGCCGGACAAGGACAGAAGAGACCCAGTACTTC

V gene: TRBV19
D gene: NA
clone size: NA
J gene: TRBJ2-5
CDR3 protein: CASSIAGRGGETQYF
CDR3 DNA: TGTGCCAGTAGTATAGCAGGCCGAGGAGGAGAGACCCAGTACTTC

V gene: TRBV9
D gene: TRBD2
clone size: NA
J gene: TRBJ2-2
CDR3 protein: CASSVGAGDTGELFF
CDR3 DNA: TGTGCCAGCAGCGTAGGGGCGGGAGACACCGGGGAGCTGTTTTTT

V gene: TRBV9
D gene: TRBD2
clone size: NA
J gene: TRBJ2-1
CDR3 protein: CASSVLAGETREQFF
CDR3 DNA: TGTGCCAGCAGCGTACTAGCGGGAGAGACAAGGGAGCAGTTCTTC

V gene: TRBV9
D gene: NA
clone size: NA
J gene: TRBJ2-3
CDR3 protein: CASSGLSDTQYF
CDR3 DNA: TGTGCCAGCTCTGGGCTTTCAGATACGCAGTATTTT

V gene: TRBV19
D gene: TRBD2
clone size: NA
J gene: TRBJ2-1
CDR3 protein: CASSIRLAGSMTYNEQFF
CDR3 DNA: TGTGCCAGTAGTATACGGCTAGCGGGCAGCATGACCTACAATGAGCAGTTCTTC

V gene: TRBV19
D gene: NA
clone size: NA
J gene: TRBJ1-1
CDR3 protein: CASSMGYGVNTEAFF
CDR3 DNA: TGTGCCAGTAGTATGGGGTACGGGGTGAACACTGAAGCTTTCTTT

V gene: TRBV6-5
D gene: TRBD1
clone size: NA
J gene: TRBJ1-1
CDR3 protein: CASSFTGGTEAFF
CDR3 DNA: TGTGCCAGCAGTTTTACAGGGGGTACTGAAGCTTTCTTT

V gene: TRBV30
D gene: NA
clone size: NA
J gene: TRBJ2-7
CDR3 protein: CAWSVSGRGYEQYF
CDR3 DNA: TGTGCCTGGAGTGTTTCGGGGAGAGGCTACGAGCAGTACTTC

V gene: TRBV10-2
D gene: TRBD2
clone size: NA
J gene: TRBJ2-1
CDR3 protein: CASSERGGNEQFF
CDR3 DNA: TGCGCCAGCAGTGAGCGGGGAGGGAATGAGCAGTTCTTC

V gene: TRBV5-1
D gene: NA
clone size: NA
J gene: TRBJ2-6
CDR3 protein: CASSPDYSGANVLTF
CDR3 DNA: TGCGCCAGCAGCCCTGACTACTCTGGGGCCAACGTCCTGACTTTC

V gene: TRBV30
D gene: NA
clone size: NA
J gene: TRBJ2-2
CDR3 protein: CAWELGGTGELFF
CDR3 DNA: TGTGCCTGGGAGTTAGGGGGAACCGGGGAGCTGTTTTTT

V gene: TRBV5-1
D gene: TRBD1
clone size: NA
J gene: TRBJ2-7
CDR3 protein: CASRQLPGQGADEQYF
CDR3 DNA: TGCGCCAGCAGGCAATTACCGGGACAGGGGGCTGACGAGCAGTACTTC

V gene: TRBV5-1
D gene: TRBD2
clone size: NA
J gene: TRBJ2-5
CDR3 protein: CASSLGLAGTQETQYF
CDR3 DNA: TGCGCCAGCAGCCTGGGACTAGCGGGGACCCAAGAGACCCAGTACTTC

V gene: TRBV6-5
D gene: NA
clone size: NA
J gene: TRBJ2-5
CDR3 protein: CASKGLSQETQYF
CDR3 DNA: TGTGCCAGCAAAGGACTCTCCCAAGAGACCCAGTACTTC

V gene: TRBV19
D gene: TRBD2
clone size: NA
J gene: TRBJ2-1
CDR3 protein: CASSSALANEQFF
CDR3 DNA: TGTGCCAGTAGTTCGGCACTAGCGAATGAGCAGTTCTTC

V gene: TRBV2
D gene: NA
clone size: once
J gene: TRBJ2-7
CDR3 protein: CASSEAARAYEQYF
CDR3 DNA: TGTGCCAGCAGTGAGGCAGCCAGGGCCTACGAGCAGTACTTC

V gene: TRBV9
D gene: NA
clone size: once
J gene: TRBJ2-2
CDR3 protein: CASSVFIGTATGELFF
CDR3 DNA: TGTGCCAGCAGCGTATTCATCGGGACTGCTACCGGGGAGCTGTTTTTT

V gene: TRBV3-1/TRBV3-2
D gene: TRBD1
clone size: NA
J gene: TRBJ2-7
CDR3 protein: CASSFRGTGGHEQYF
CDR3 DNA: TGTGCCAGCAGCTTCCGGGGGACAGGGGGACACGAGCAGTACTTC

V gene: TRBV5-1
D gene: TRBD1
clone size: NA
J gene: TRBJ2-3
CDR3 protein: CASSEGQNTDTQYF
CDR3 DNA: TGCGCCAGCAGCGAGGGACAGAACACAGATACGCAGTATTTT

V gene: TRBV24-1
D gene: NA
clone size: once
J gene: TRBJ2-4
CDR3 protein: CATSVDGVNKNIQYF
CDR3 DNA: TGTGCCACCAGTGTCGACGGGGTTAATAAAAACATTCAGTACTTC

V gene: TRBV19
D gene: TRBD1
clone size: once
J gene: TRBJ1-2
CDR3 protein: CASSTQGGFYGYTF
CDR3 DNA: TGTGCCAGTAGTACACAGGGGGGCTTTTATGGCTACACCTTC

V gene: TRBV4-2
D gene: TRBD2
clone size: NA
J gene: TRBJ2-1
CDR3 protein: CASSLGSLAGNNEQFF
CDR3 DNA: TGTGCCAGCAGCCTGGGATCACTAGCGGGAAACAATGAGCAGTTCTTC

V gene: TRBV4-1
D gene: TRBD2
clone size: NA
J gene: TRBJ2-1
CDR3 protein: CASSQGDLGGTSGLGQFF
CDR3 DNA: TGCGCCAGCAGCCAAGGGGACCTAGGGGGGACTAGCGGGCTCGGGCAGTTCTTC

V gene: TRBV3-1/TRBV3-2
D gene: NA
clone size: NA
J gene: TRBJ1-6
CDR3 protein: CASSQDYWGPNSPLHF
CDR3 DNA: TGTGCCAGCAGCCAAGATTATTGGGGGCCTAATTCACCCCTCCACTTT

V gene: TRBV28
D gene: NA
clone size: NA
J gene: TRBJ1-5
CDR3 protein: CASSSSGRGLGKPQHF
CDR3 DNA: TGTGCCAGCAGTTCCTCGGGGAGGGGCTTGGGAAAGCCCCAGCATTTT

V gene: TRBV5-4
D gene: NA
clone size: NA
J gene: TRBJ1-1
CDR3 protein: CASSLRGNTEAFF
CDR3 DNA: TGTGCCAGCAGCTTACGGGGGAACACTGAAGCTTTCTTT

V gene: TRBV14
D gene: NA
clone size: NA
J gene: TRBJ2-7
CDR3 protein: CASSQGPGINYEQYF
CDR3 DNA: TGTGCCAGCAGCCAAGGGCCGGGTATAAACTACGAGCAGTACTTC

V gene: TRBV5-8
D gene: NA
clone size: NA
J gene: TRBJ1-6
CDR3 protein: CASSFPAPLHF
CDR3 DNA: TGTGCCAGCAGCTTTCCAGCACCCCTCCACTTT